This T cell receptor beta chain is from a study of cytomegalovirus exposure and HLA in healthy donors. Study as a whole: Unique TCRs numbering roughly 85 million, obtained from HLA-typed donors, made up an early data release. Findings and limits, study-wide: Judged likely to be a sequencing artifact was a cluster of highly shared sequence variants.

Remarks on this clone: No antigen is known for it.

This CDR3 is built from 13 residues. Trimming removed 6 bases from V and 4 bases from J; junction bases left unmatched: 4. In the PCR, 60 Vbeta and 13 Jbeta primers were used. TCRdb's table, derived via immunoSEQ multiplex PCR, lists solely in-frame clones and lacks some. This sample carries some 120,000 clones, 80% of them seen once, and the ten largest clones take 1%. The chain uses TRBV23-1 and TRBJ1-1, with 8 nucleotides matching TRBD1. TRBV23-1 is placed among ORFs of uncertain function. The sequencing input was PBMCs. This clonotype originated in a man aged 35 to 55 in good health and CMV-seronegative. CDR3 nucleotides: TGCGCCAGCAGCCCCACAGGGGGCACTGAAGCTTTCTTT. As protein: CASSPTGGTEAFF.